This entry features one T cell receptor beta chain sequence. The antigen remains unidentified. This sample was taken from a study of vaccination effects on CD4 cells after COVID-19. Produced via immunoSEQ multiplex PCR; TCRdb's table is partial and in-frame only. The sample holds fewer than 55,000 clones; under 80% are singletons and the top ten take 6.5% to 7.5%. Culture lasted about nine days before CD4+ T cell isolation. Every participant took two doses of the BNT162b2 or mRNA-1273 vaccine. Recipients of the vaccine had no prior SARS-CoV-2 infection and negative nucleocapsid antibodies. Half-medium exchanges with IL-2 medium took place on days 3 and 7. V gave up 4 bases and J gave up 9 bases, with 13 bases separating them. CDR3 length: 14 amino acids. Looked up from germline, CDR1 is SNHLY and CDR2 is FYNNEI. General study results and limits: Few convalescent patients were studied, and early post-infection samples were lacking. There was only 1 of 255 vaccine-induced clones in healthy vaccinees that cross-reacted with common cold coronaviruses.

The genes are TRBV2 and TRBJ1-6, with no clear D. The sequenced sample was CD4+ T cells from PBMCs cultured without peptide, obtained after COVID-19 vaccination. The receptor's source is a human donor who received a COVID-19 vaccine. The DNA of the CDR3 is TGTGCCAGCAGTGTAGAGGGCGTGCGTTCACCCCTCCACTTT. Amino acids: CASSVEGVRSPLHF.